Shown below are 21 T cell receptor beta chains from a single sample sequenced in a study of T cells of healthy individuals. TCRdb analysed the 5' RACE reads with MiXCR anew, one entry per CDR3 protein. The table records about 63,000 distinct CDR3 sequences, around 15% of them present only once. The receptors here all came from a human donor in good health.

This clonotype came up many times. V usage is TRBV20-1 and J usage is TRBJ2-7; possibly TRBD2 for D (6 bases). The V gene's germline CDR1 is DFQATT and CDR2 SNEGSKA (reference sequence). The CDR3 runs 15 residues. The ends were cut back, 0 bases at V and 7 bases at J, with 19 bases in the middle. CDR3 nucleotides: TGCAGTGCTAGAGATCGGGGGAGAGGGGTAAGGGAGCAGTACTTC. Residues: CSARDRGRGVREQYF.

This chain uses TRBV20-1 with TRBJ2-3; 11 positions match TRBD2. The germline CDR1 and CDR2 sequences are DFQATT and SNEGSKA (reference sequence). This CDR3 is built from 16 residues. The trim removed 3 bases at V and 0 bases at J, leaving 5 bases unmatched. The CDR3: CSASLAGGPSTDTQYF. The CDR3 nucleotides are TGCAGTGCTAGCCTAGCGGGGGGACCCAGCACAGATACGCAGTATTTT.

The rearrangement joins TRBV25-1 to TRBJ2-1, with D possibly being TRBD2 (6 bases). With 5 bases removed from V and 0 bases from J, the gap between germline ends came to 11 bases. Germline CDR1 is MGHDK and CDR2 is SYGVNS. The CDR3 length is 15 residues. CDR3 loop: CASSLRDSSYNEQFF. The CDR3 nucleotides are TGTGCCAGCAGTTTGCGGGATAGCTCCTACAATGAGCAGTTCTTC.

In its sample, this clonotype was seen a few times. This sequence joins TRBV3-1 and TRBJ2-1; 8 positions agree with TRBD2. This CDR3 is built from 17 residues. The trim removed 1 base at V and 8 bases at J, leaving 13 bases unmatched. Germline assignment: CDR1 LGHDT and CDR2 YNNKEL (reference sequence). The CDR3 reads CASSQGRGGLRRDEQFF. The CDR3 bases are TGTGCCAGCAGCCAAGGCCGGGGGGGCCTTAGAAGAGATGAGCAGTTCTTC.

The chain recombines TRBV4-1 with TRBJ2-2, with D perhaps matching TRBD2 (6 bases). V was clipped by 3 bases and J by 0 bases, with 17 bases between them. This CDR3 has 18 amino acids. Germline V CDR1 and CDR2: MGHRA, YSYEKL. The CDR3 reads CASSQTGRGLANTGELFF. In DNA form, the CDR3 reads TGCGCCAGCAGCCAGACCGGACGGGGACTGGCGAACACCGGGGAGCTGTTTTTT.

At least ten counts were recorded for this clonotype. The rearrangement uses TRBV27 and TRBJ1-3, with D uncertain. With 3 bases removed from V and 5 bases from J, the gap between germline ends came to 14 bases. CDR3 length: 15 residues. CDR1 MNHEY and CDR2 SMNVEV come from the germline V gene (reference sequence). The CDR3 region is CASSFSPKERNTIYF. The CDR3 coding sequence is TGTGCCAGCAGTTTCTCTCCCAAGGAACGAAACACCATATATTTT.

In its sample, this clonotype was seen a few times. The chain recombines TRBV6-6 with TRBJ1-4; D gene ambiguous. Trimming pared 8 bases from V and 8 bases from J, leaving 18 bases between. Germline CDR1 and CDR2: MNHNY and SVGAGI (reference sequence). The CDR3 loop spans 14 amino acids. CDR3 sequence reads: CASHSGQILEKLFF. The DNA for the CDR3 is TGTGCCAGCCACTCCGGGCAGATACTCGAAAAACTGTTTTTT.

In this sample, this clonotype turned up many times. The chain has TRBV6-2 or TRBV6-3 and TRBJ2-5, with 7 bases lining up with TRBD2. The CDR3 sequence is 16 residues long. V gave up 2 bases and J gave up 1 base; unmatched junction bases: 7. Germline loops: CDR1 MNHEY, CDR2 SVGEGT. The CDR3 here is CASSYPLSGVQETQYF. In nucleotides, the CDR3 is TGTGCCAGCAGTTACCCCTTGAGCGGGGTCCAAGAGACCCAGTACTTC.

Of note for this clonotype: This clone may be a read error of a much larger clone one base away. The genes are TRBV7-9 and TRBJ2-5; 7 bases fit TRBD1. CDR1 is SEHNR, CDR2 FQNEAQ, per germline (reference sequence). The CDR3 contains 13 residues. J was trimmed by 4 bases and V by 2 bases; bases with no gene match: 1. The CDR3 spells CASSLQGVETQYF. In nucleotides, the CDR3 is TGTGCCAGCAGCTTACAGGGGGTAGAGACCCAGTACTTC.

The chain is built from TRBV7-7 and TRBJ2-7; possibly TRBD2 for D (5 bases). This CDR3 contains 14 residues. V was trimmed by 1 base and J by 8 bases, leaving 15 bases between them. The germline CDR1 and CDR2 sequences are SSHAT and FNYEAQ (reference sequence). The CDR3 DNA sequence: TGTGCCAGCAGCTTAGATGGAGGTAGCGCAAAGCAGTACTTC. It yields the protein CASSLDGGSAKQYF.

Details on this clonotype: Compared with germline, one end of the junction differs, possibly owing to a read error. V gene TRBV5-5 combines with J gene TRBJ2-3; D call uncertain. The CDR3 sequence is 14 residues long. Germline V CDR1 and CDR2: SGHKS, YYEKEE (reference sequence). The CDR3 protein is CASSLAPTGDTQYF. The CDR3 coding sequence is TGCGCCAGCAGCTTGGCACCCACTGGGGATACGCAGTATTTT. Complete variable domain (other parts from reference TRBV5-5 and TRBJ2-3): DAGVTQSPTHLIKTRGQQVTLRCSPISGHKSVSWYQQVLGQGPQFIFQYYEKEERGRGNFPDRFSARQFPNYSSELNVNALLLGDSALYLCASSLAPTGDTQYFGPGTRLTVL.

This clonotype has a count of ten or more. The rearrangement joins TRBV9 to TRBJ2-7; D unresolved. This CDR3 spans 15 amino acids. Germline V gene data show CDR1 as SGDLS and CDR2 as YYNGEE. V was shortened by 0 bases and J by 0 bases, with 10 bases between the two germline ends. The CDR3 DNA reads TGTGCCAGCAGCGTAGGAGCGACGGACTCCTACGAGCAGTACTTC. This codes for CASSVGATDSYEQYF.

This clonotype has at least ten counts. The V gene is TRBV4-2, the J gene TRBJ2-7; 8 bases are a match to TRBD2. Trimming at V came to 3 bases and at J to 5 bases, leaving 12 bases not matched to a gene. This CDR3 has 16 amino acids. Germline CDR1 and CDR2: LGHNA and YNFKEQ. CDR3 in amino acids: CASSHLSPSGGHEQYF. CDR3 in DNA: TGTGCCAGCAGCCATCTCAGTCCCTCGGGGGGGCACGAGCAGTACTTC.

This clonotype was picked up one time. This CDR3 is CASSSYMSTDTQYF. CDR3 in DNA: TGTGCCAGCAGCTCTTACATGAGCACAGATACGCAGTATTTT. This chain uses TRBV7-3 with TRBJ2-3; D gene unclear. The V end was cut by 4 bases, the J end by 0 bases, with 8 bases between. This CDR3 has 14 amino acids. Germline V gives CDR1 SGHTA, CDR2 FQGTGA.

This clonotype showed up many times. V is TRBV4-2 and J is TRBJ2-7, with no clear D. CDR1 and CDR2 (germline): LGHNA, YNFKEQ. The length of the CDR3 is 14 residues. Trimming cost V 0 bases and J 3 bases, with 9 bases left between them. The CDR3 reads CASSQEWRYYEQYF. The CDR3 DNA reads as TGTGCCAGCAGCCAAGAATGGCGATACTACGAGCAGTACTTC.

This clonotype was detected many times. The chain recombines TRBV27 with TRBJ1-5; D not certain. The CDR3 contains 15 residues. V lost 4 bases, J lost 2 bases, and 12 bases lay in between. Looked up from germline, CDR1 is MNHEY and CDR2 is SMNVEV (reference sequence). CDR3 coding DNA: TGTGCCAGCAGTTACTCCCCGGTGGGCAATCAGCCCCAGCATTTT. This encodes CASSYSPVGNQPQHF.

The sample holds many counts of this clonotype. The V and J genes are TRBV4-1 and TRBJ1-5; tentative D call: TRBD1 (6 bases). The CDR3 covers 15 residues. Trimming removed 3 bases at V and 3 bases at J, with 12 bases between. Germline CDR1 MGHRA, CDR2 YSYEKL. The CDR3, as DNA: TGCGCCAGCAGCCATTCGGGGGCTTTCAATCAGCCCCAGCATTTT. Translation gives CASSHSGAFNQPQHF.

CDR3 bases: TGTGCCAGCAGAAAGACAACACCTAATGAAAAACTGTTTTTT. Protein: CASRKTTPNEKLFF. The rearrangement links TRBV6-5 to TRBJ1-4; no reliable D call. Germline CDR1 reads MNHEY; CDR2 reads SVGAGI. V lost 6 bases, J lost 3 bases, and 11 bases lay in between. The CDR3 extends over 14 amino acids.

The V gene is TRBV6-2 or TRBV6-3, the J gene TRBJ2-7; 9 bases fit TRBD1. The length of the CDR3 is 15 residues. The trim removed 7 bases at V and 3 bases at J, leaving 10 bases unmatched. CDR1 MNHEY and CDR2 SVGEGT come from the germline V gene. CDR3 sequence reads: CASTHRTGARYEQYF. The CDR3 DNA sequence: TGTGCCAGCACCCACCGGACAGGGGCCCGCTACGAGCAGTACTTC.

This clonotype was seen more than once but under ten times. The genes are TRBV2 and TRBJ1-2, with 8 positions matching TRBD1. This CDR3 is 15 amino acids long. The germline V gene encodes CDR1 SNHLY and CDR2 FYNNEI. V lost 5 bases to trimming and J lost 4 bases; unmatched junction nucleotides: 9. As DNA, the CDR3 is TGTGCCAGCAGTAACCTGCGGACAGGGACCTATGGCTACACCTTC. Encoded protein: CASSNLRTGTYGYTF.

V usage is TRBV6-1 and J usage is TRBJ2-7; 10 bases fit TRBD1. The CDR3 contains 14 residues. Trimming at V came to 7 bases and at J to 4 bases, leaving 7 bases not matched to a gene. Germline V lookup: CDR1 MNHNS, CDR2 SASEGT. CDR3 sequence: CASTWGQGLYEQYF. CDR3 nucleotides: TGTGCCAGCACCTGGGGACAGGGGTTATACGAGCAGTACTTC.